Presented here are 22 T cell receptor beta chains from one specimen sequenced in a study of cytomegalovirus exposure and HLA in healthy donors. PCR amplification relied on 60 Vbeta primers (plus 13 Jbeta primers). Sequenced by immunoSEQ multiplex PCR; TCRdb stores in-frame clones only, minus some. This table holds some 140,000 clones, roughly 85% found once. The sample comprised PBMCs. The receptors originated from a man aged 35 to 55 in good health and CMV-seropositive.

The chain links TRBV9 to TRBJ2-5; TRBD2 agrees at 14 bases. The CDR3 runs to 17 residues. CDR1 is SGDLS and CDR2 is YYNGEE in the germline V gene. J gave up 4 bases and V 7 bases, and 12 bases lay outside the gene matches. The CDR3 here is CASARGTSGSAGETQYF. The DNA for the CDR3 is TGTGCCAGCGCTCGGGGGACTAGCGGGAGCGCGGGAGAGACCCAGTACTTC. Variable domain in full (rest from reference TRBV9 and TRBJ2-5): DSGVTQTPKHLITATGQRVTLRCSPRSGDLSVYWYQQSLDQGLQFLIQYYNGEERAKGNILERFSAQQFPDLHSELNLSSLELGDSALYFCASARGTSGSAGETQYFGPGTRLLVL.

This rearrangement joins TRBV27 to TRBJ2-7; 9 nucleotides match TRBD2. The CDR3 runs 16 residues. Germline lookup yields CDR1 MNHEY and CDR2 SMNVEV (reference sequence). V gave up 5 bases and J gave up 5 bases; unmatched junction bases: 13. The CDR3 is CASSLPGVAGENEQYF. The CDR3 DNA reads TGTGCCAGCAGTCTCCCTGGAGTAGCGGGAGAAAACGAGCAGTACTTC.

In regard to this clone: This specimen includes other DNA sequences encoding the same CDR3. The J gene is TRBJ1-3, the V gene TRBV5-1; maybe TRBD1 (5 bases). This CDR3 spans 16 amino acids. Trimming shortened V by 0 bases and J by 4 bases, and 14 bases separated the two germline ends. Germline CDR1 reads SGHRS; CDR2 reads YFSETQ. As DNA, the CDR3 is TGCGCCAGCAGCTTGGCCGGGAGCCGGGGGGGAAACACCATATATTTT. Translating gives CASSLAGSRGGNTIYF.

The chain joins TRBV4-1 to TRBJ1-4, with 9 bases aligning to TRBD1. The J segment lost 3 bases and the V segment lost 4 bases, leaving 3 bases of the junction unmatched. This CDR3 spans 15 amino acids. Germline V lookup: CDR1 MGHRA, CDR2 YSYEKL. The CDR3 DNA is TGCGCCAGCAGCCTACAGGGGGCTTCTAATGAAAAACTGTTTTTT. Its protein product is CASSLQGASNEKLFF.

The rearrangement joins TRBV4-2 to TRBJ1-1; 9 bases align to TRBD1. CDR3 length: 13 residues. V lost 6 bases to trimming and J lost 5 bases; unmatched junction nucleotides: 4. CDR1 and CDR2 (germline): LGHNA, YNFKEQ. The CDR3 here is CASRLQGATEAFF. CDR3 nucleotides: TGTGCCAGCAGACTACAGGGGGCGACTGAAGCTTTCTTT.

V gene TRBV28 combines with J gene TRBJ1-1; D uncertain. V gave up 2 bases and J gave up 3 bases, with 16 bases separating them. The CDR3 is 16 residues long. Germline V CDR1 and CDR2: MDHEN, SYDVKM. The CDR3 nucleotides read TGTGCCAGCAGTTTACGTTGGACCCAGCGGGACACTGAAGCTTTCTTT. Translated, it gives CASSLRWTQRDTEAFF.

The V and J genes are TRBV5-1 and TRBJ1-3; 7 bases map to TRBD1. There are 15 residues in the CDR3. Looked up from germline, CDR1 is SGHRS and CDR2 is YFSETQ. The trim removed 4 bases at V and 1 base at J, leaving 5 bases unmatched. CDR3 loop: CASSRIQGSGNTIYF. The CDR3 nucleotides read TGCGCCAGCAGCCGGATACAGGGGTCTGGAAACACCATATATTTT.

The CDR3 protein is CASTPTGVTGELFF. The CDR3 region has the DNA TGTGCCAGCACCCCTACAGGGGTAACCGGGGAGCTGTTTTTT. The chain recombines TRBV9 with TRBJ2-2; 7 bases fit TRBD1. Trimming at V came to 6 bases and at J to 5 bases, leaving 7 bases not matched to a gene. Germline CDR1 SGDLS, CDR2 YYNGEE. This CDR3 is 14 amino acids long.

The chain has TRBV5-1 and TRBJ1-6; maybe TRBD1 (6 bases). The CDR3 is 14 residues long. The ends were cut back, 0 bases at V and 9 bases at J, with 10 bases in the middle. CDR1 is SGHRS and CDR2 is YFSETQ in the germline V gene. The DNA of the CDR3 is TGCGCCAGCAGCTTGGAGCAGGGGATTTCACCCCTCCACTTT. It specifies CASSLEQGISPLHF.

This clone showed up just a few times. This chain uses TRBV19 with TRBJ1-5; no clear D gene. This CDR3 region has 13 residues. V shed 8 bases and J shed 1 base, with 9 bases lying between them. The germline CDR1 and CDR2 sequences are LNHDA and SQIVND (reference sequence). DNA for the CDR3: TGTGCCAGTTGCGGTACCAGCAATCAGCCCCAGCATTTT. Its protein is CASCGTSNQPQHF.

This clone came up once. The chain links TRBV2 to TRBJ2-5; 7 bases line up with TRBD1. Germline-derived CDR1 and CDR2 are SNHLY and FYNNEI. The CDR3 loop spans 14 amino acids. Losses at the gene ends were 2 bases for V and 4 bases for J; bases not matched to a gene: 4. The CDR3 sequence: CASSESWTGETQYF. The CDR3, as DNA: TGTGCCAGCAGTGAATCGTGGACAGGAGAGACCCAGTACTTC.

V is TRBV7-2 and J is TRBJ2-6; TRBD2 might be the D (6 bases). V was trimmed by 5 bases and J by 0 bases, leaving 8 bases between them. This CDR3 spans 15 amino acids. Germline V gene lookup returns CDR1 SGHTA and CDR2 FQGNSA. The CDR3 loop is CASSTGGSGANVLTF. The DNA of the CDR3 is TGTGCCAGCAGCACCGGGGGCTCTGGGGCCAACGTCCTGACTTTC.

The genes are TRBV15 and TRBJ2-4; TRBD1 agrees at 9 bases. This CDR3 is built from 19 residues. Trimming removed 0 bases from V and 1 base from J; junction bases left unmatched: 10. CDR1 and CDR2 from the germline V gene are LNHNV and YYDKDF (reference sequence). The CDR3 DNA is TGTGCCACCAGCAGAGACCCCCCGGGACAGGGTCGGGCCAAAAACATTCAGTACTTC. Translated, it gives CATSRDPPGQGRAKNIQYF.

The chain joins TRBV30 to TRBJ2-7, with 8 nucleotides matching TRBD1. The V gene's germline CDR1 is GTSNPN and CDR2 SVGIG (reference sequence). The CDR3 runs to 13 residues. The ends lost 4 bases at V and 9 bases at J; junction bases unmatched: 11. The CDR3 loop reads CAWNGQDRVGQYF. DNA for the CDR3: TGTGCCTGGAACGGTCAGGACAGGGTGGGGCAGTACTTC.

The chain uses TRBV6-5 and TRBJ1-2, with D tentatively TRBD1 (5 bases). Germline V gene sequence: CDR1 MNHEY, CDR2 SVGAGI. V was clipped by 2 bases and J by 4 bases, with 11 bases between them. The CDR3 contains 14 residues. The CDR3 DNA reads TGTGCCAGCAGTTACGACGGACAAAGCTATGGCTACACCTTC. Protein sequence: CASSYDGQSYGYTF.

The V and J genes are TRBV10-3 and TRBJ1-1, with D maybe TRBD1 (5 bases). V was trimmed by 2 bases and J by 6 bases, leaving 13 bases between them. This CDR3 has 14 residues. Germline V CDR1 and CDR2: ENHRY, SYGVKD. Here the CDR3 DNA reads TGTGCCATCAGTGAGGGGCAGCAGGGTGCTGAAGCTTTCTTT. Protein sequence: CAISEGQQGAEAFF.

As for this clone: A read error may produce the germline difference seen at one junction end. The gene calls are TRBV7-9 and TRBJ1-1, with TRBD1 matching over 8 bases. Germline-derived CDR1 and CDR2 are SEHNR and FQNEAQ (reference sequence). The CDR3 runs to 13 residues. Written as DNA, the CDR3 is TGTTCCAGCAGCTCAGGGGGCAACACTGAAGCTTTCTTT. Protein: CSSSSGGNTEAFF.

The V call is TRBV29-1, the J call TRBJ1-5, with TRBD1 as a possible D gene (6 bases). V lost 6 bases, J lost 3 bases, and 12 bases lay in between. CDR3 length: 13 amino acids. Germline V gene data show CDR1 as SQVTM and CDR2 as ANQGSEA. DNA of the CDR3: TGCAGCGTCTCAGGGGCATTCAATCAGCCCCAGCATTTT. This codes for CSVSGAFNQPQHF.

CDR3 loop: CATFSGSHTDTQYF. DNA of the CDR3: TGTGCCACCTTTAGCGGGAGCCACACAGATACGCAGTATTTT. This chain joins TRBV6-5 and TRBJ2-3, with 9 bases lining up with TRBD2. Germline CDR1 MNHEY, CDR2 SVGAGI. The ends lost 10 bases at V and 2 bases at J; junction bases unmatched: 7. CDR3 length: 14 residues.

J is TRBJ1-4 and V is TRBV6-1; the D gene is possibly TRBD1 (5 bases). This CDR3 is 14 amino acids long. From germline, CDR1 is MNHNS and CDR2 SASEGT. With 7 bases removed from V and 5 bases from J, the gap between germline ends came to 14 bases. The CDR3 DNA follows: TGTGCCAGCAAGATTGGGGCCCCCAATGAAAAACTGTTTTTT. It specifies CASKIGAPNEKLFF.

This clone is a singleton in its sample. This chain joins TRBV5-4 and TRBJ2-7, with TRBD2 matching 9 bases. The CDR3 loop spans 15 amino acids. Losses at the gene ends were 4 bases for V and 5 bases for J; bases not matched to a gene: 10. Germline V gene lookup returns CDR1 SGHNT and CDR2 YYREEE (reference sequence). In nucleotides, the CDR3 is TGTGCCAGCAGCCCCTCCGGGACTAGCACTGACGAGCAGTACTTC. This encodes CASSPSGTSTDEQYF. Variable domain in full (rest from reference TRBV5-4 and TRBJ2-7): ETGVTQSPTHLIKTRGQQVTLRCSSQSGHNTVSWYQQALGQGPQFIFQYYREEENGRGNFPPRFSGLQFPNYSSELNVNALELDDSALYLCASSPSGTSTDEQYFGPGTRLTVT.

The rearrangement links TRBV27 to TRBJ2-5, with a tentative D call TRBD2 (5 bases). The DNA end favors TRBJ2-7, so the J call may be wrong. The CDR3 sequence is 14 residues long. Germline V gives CDR1 MNHEY, CDR2 SMNVEV (reference sequence). CDR3 coding DNA: TGTGCCAGCAGTTTGGGAGACCGGACCTACGAGCAGTACTTC. It is translated as CASSLGDRTYEQYF.